The 17 T cell receptor beta chains reported below all come from one sample, sequenced in a study of radiation and T cells in renal cell carcinoma (TCRdb year 2020). According to the study, the label for this sample's time point signals: baseline pretreatment blood. The treatment or condition label of this sample denotes: 15 Gy SBRT to primary tumor, nephrectomy 4 weeks later. The method was the immunoSEQ multiplex PCR assay. The immuneACCESS repertoire file appears here via TCRdb, limited to in-frame rearrangements. These files lack a portion of the clones; in checked studies, under half of the deficit traces to unresolved V genes, and the cause of the others is not known. The sample profile shows about 150,000 clones; around 89% of them were found once. Clones ranked in the top ten supply 4.1% of the sample. The material was blood, obtained from a patient whose treatment included radiotherapy and nephrectomy. Source of these receptors: an older woman with renal cell carcinoma.

The chain employs TRBV28 and TRBJ2-5, with D perhaps TRBD2 (5 bases). Germline V lookup: CDR1 MDHEN, CDR2 SYDVKM. Trimming cost V 11 bases and J 5 bases, with 21 bases left between them. The length of the CDR3 is 14 residues. The CDR3 nucleotides read TGTGCCTCAGCAACGCCTCCCCGGAGGGAGACCCAGTACTTC. This sequence encodes CASATPPRRETQYF.

The gene calls are TRBV9 and TRBJ1-1, with D unresolved. The V gene's germline CDR1 is SGDLS and CDR2 YYNGEE. This CDR3 has 13 residues. The germline V and J ends were trimmed by 4 bases and 0 bases, with 7 bases remaining between them. The CDR3 loop reads CASSLVMNTEAFF. In nucleotides, the CDR3 is TGTGCCAGCAGCCTAGTGATGAACACTGAAGCTTTCTTT.

The rearrangement uses TRBV29-1 and TRBJ1-3; D remains ambiguous. V was cut by 5 bases and J by 0 bases, with 5 bases left in between. CDR1 and CDR2 (germline): SQVTM, ANQGSEA. This CDR3 has 12 amino acids. CDR3 sequence reads: CSVLVSGNTIYF. The CDR3 bases are TGCAGCGTTCTAGTCTCTGGAAACACCATATATTTT.

This clone has only a few counts. V and J are TRBV6-1 and TRBJ1-1; the D is unclear. CDR1 MNHNS and CDR2 SASEGT come from the germline V gene. The CDR3 is 14 amino acids. Trimming shortened V by 6 bases and J by 4 bases, and 15 bases separated the two germline ends. The CDR3 protein is CASRGNSASTEAFF. In DNA form, the CDR3 reads TGTGCCAGCAGAGGCAACAGCGCTTCCACTGAAGCTTTCTTT.

The genes are TRBV10-3 and TRBJ1-2; tentative D call: TRBD1 (6 bases). The V gene's germline CDR1 is ENHRY and CDR2 SYGVKD. Trimming took off 0 bases at V and 8 bases at J, with 10 bases between the two ends. The CDR3 contains 13 residues. DNA of the CDR3: TGTGCCATCAGTGAGTCGGCAGGGGCCGGCTACACCTTC. This encodes CAISESAGAGYTF.

The table lists this clone with a few counts. This sequence joins TRBV11-3 and TRBJ2-5, with D possibly matching TRBD1 (6 bases). The CDR3 is 15 residues long. Trimming removed 1 base from V and 5 bases from J, with 14 bases in between. CDR1 SGHNT and CDR2 YENEEA come from the germline V gene. Here the CDR3 DNA reads TGTGCCAGCAGCTTAGGCGCAGGGGTTTGGGAGACCCAGTACTTC. It specifies CASSLGAGVWETQYF.

The chain couples TRBV5-1 to TRBJ1-2; D remains unclear. Per germline, CDR1 SGHRS and CDR2 YFSETQ. The CDR3 has 13 residues. Deletions cut 0 bases from V and 10 bases from J, with 13 bases between. The CDR3 reads CASSLERIWVYTF. CDR3 bases: TGCGCCAGCAGCTTGGAACGGATATGGGTCTACACCTTC.

This chain links TRBV7-2 with TRBJ1-1; 9 nucleotides match TRBD1. The V gene end was trimmed by 5 bases and the J gene end by 10 bases; junction bases not matched to a gene: 5. Germline V gene sequence: CDR1 SGHTA, CDR2 FQGNSA. CDR3 size: 12 residues. As DNA, the CDR3 is TGTGCCAGCAGCGTAACAGGGGGCGCAGCTTTCTTT. This sequence encodes CASSVTGGAAFF.

The chain recombines TRBV5-1 with TRBJ1-4, with TRBD1 as a possible D gene (6 bases). The CDR3 totals 15 residues. In germline, CDR1 is SGHRS, CDR2 YFSETQ. V dropped 3 bases and J dropped 2 bases, with 11 bases sitting between them. This CDR3 is CASSSGGATNEKLFF. In nucleotides, the CDR3 is TGCGCCAGCAGCTCCGGGGGGGCCACTAATGAAAAACTGTTTTTT.

This clone has just one count. The chain couples TRBV28 to TRBJ1-2; possibly TRBD1 for D (6 bases). The length of the CDR3 is 12 residues. The V gene's germline CDR1 is MDHEN and CDR2 SYDVKM. V lost 3 bases, J lost 5 bases, and 7 bases lay in between. The chain's CDR3 is CASSLGAYGYTF. The CDR3 nucleotides read TGTGCCAGCAGTTTGGGGGCTTATGGCTACACCTTC.

The rearrangement joins TRBV28 to TRBJ2-7, with a possible D match to TRBD1 (6 bases). Trimming stripped 1 base from V and 0 bases from J, with 10 bases between. Per the germline V gene, CDR1 is MDHEN and CDR2 is SYDVKM. This CDR3 is built from 15 residues. The CDR3 sequence is CASSLSQGPSYEQYF. Here the CDR3 DNA reads TGTGCCAGCAGTTTATCACAGGGCCCCTCCTACGAGCAGTACTTC. Variable domain in full (rest from reference TRBV28 and TRBJ2-7): DVKVTQSSRYLVKRTGEKVFLECVQDMDHENMFWYRQDPGLGLRLIYFSYDVKMKEKGDIPEGYSVSREKKERFSLILESASTNQTSMYLCASSLSQGPSYEQYFGPGTRLTVT.

The V call is TRBV5-6, the J call TRBJ2-7; 14 nucleotides line up with TRBD2. This CDR3 contains 16 residues. V lost 3 bases, J lost 5 bases, and 7 bases stayed unmatched. Germline V gene sequence: CDR1 SGHDT, CDR2 YYEEEE. CDR3 protein: CASSSPGLAGAHEQYF. CDR3 bases: TGTGCCAGCAGCTCGCCGGGACTAGCGGGGGCACACGAGCAGTACTTC.

The V gene is TRBV4-1, the J gene TRBJ1-2, with D uncertain. Trimming took 0 bases from V and 0 from J, leaving 11 bases between them. This CDR3 has 16 residues. Germline V CDR1 and CDR2: MGHRA, YSYEKL. The CDR3 DNA sequence: TGCGCCAGCAGCCAAGATTGGGCAGAAGCTAACTATGGCTACACCTTC. It encodes CASSQDWAEANYGYTF.

This rearrangement joins TRBV7-2 to TRBJ2-3, with 7 bases matching TRBD1. V dropped 2 bases and J dropped 1; count of bases not matched to a gene: 3. Germline V lookup: CDR1 SGHTA, CDR2 FQGNSA. The CDR3 covers 15 residues. CDR3 coding DNA: TGTGCCAGCAGCTTACGGACAGGAGGCACAGATACGCAGTATTTT. It is translated as CASSLRTGGTDTQYF.

The rearrangement links TRBV7-8 to TRBJ2-1; D unclear. V was trimmed by 1 base and J by 9 bases, leaving 7 bases between them. The CDR3 runs 12 residues. CDR1 and CDR2 (germline): SGHVS, FQNEAQ. This CDR3 reads CASSLDRVEQFF. The CDR3 region has the DNA TGTGCCAGCAGCTTAGATCGGGTTGAGCAGTTCTTC.

The genes are TRBV29-1 and TRBJ2-2, with 9 bases matching TRBD1. The germline CDR1 and CDR2 sequences are SQVTM and ANQGSEA. The CDR3 length is 14 residues. The V segment lost 8 bases and the J segment 6 bases; nucleotides outside the gene matches: 10. This CDR3 reads CSPLRTGAPGELFF. CDR3 DNA sequence: TGCAGCCCACTCCGGACAGGGGCCCCCGGGGAGCTGTTTTTT.

V and J are TRBV4-3 and TRBJ2-1; 8 nucleotides line up with TRBD2. Trimming at V came to 0 bases and at J to 7 bases, leaving 11 bases not matched to a gene. The CDR3 is 17 amino acids. CDR1 is LGHNA, CDR2 YSLEER, per germline. CDR3 residues: CASSQDYRSLAGNEQFF. The CDR3 DNA reads TGCGCCAGCAGCCAAGATTACAGGTCGCTAGCGGGTAATGAGCAGTTCTTC.